This T cell receptor beta chain originates from a study of regulatory T cells in long-lasting Graves disease. Time point given: newly diagnosed GD, antithyroid drugs for less than 3 months. PBMCs were the source of the RNA used for TCR sequencing. Relying on iRepertoire HTBI primers and Arm-PCR of CDR3 regions, the team built TCR beta libraries. TCRdb redid the calling of the multiplex PCR reads with MiXCR, one entry per CDR3 protein. The data show approximately 230,000 distinct CDR3 sequences, with around 20% seen just once and roughly a fifth held by the top ten. V lost 2 bases and J 0 bases, leaving 8 bases between the germline ends. The CDR3 length is 15 residues. Germline V gene lookup returns CDR1 ENHRY and CDR2 SYGVKD.

V is TRBV10-3 and J is TRBJ2-1, with no clear D. This receptor was identified in a female donor with Graves disease. Sequencing was performed on peripheral blood mononuclear cells (PBMCs), taken at new diagnosis, from a patient treated with antithyroid drugs. CDR3 amino acids: CAISEERSSYNEQFF. CDR3 nucleotide sequence: TGTGCCATCAGTGAGGAGAGAAGCTCCTACAATGAGCAGTTCTTC.